This T cell receptor (beta chain) was recorded in a study of graft-versus-host responses after intestinal transplantation (dated by TCRdb to 2020 to 2023). Study-level background: The transplants that recipients received were multivisceral, liver-intestinal, or isolated intestinal. Alloreactive clones were identified by sequencing pre-transplant mixed lymphocyte reaction products and comparing these products with unstimulated pre-transplant donor and recipient T cells. After intestinal transplantation, graft-versus-host and host-versus-graft alloreactive T cell clones were followed in the graft, circulation and bone marrow using bulk TCR-beta CDR3 sequencing. Instead of going to the commercial service, samples from a few later patients were sequenced in-house on an Illumina MiSeq and processed with MiXCR. A cohort of roughly 25 intestinal transplant recipients, including one retransplant, was enrolled, and a few patients lacking pretransplant specimens were excluded. A peak of at least 4% donor T cells among recipient peripheral blood mononuclear cells was the definition used for donor T cell macrochimerism. Every recipient was given anti-thymocyte globulin induction, followed by about three years of maintenance tacrolimus and steroids.

CDR1 and CDR2 (MNHEY, SMNVEV) derive from the germline V gene (reference sequence). V loses 3 bases of germline sequence and J loses 4 bases, and the interval between the two ends is 7 bases. The CDR3 goes from the cysteine to the phenylalanine over 13 residues. Kept here is only the CDR3 DNA, which spans 39 bases and is read in frame from base 1. Blood samples were collected up to 4 times in the first month after transplant and then at least monthly when available. The investigation overall reported the following: GvH clones turned up in recipient bone marrow, with some appearing earlier in ileal mucosa or blood, a pattern consistent with an intestinal mucosal origin. Patients with donor T cell macrochimerism had high GvH to HvG T cell clonal ratios in their allografts. The relatively low number and heterogeneity of intestinal transplant patients limited the conclusions. Early after transplant, declines in HvG clones were associated with peak levels of circulating GvH clones.

Library construction relied on the immunoSEQ multiplex PCR assay. Adaptive Biotechnologies carried out high-throughput TCR-beta CDR3 sequencing of genomic DNA for most patients. Concerning the study's data processing: Adaptive's ImmunoSEQ software supplied the TCR sequencing data for around 19 patients, while MiXCR and VDJtools were used to process a few other patients. CDR3 nucleotide sequences shared by donor and recipient were removed because the origin of these sequences could not be assigned. Alloreactive clones required at least 2-fold expansion over unstimulated cells and minimum CFSE-low frequency of 0.002% (template counts) or 0.001% (read counts). A clone was considered mappable if detected in the sequenced pre-transplant spleen, lymph node, or MLR CFSE-low populations of the donor or recipient. Cumulative frequency of alloreactive clones was calculated as a percentage of all sequences weighted by copy number. TCRdb stores this immuneACCESS table with in-frame sequences only. Part of the clones is absent; in the studies checked, under half of the shortfall reflects unresolved V genes, and no reason is known for the rest. V, J and clone size are taken as reported in that table, and D and trimming were inferred from the DNA itself. In all, the sample holds about 98,000 clones, and 86% of those were seen once. In total, the top ten clones hold about 1.5% of the sample.

Concerning this clone itself: Which antigen it targets is not known. No per-base quality is available; no much larger clone lies one base away.

This clonotype was obtained from a human patient who received an intestinal transplant, so some T cells may come from the graft donor. This sample comprised PBMCs, obtained 255 days after intestinal transplant. In this chain, TRBV27 is recombined with TRBJ1-3; TRBD1 is possibly the D segment (5 matching bases). The DNA sequence follows: TGTGCCAGCAGTTTCAACAGGGGAAACACCATATATTTT. Its translation reads: CASSFNRGNTIYF.